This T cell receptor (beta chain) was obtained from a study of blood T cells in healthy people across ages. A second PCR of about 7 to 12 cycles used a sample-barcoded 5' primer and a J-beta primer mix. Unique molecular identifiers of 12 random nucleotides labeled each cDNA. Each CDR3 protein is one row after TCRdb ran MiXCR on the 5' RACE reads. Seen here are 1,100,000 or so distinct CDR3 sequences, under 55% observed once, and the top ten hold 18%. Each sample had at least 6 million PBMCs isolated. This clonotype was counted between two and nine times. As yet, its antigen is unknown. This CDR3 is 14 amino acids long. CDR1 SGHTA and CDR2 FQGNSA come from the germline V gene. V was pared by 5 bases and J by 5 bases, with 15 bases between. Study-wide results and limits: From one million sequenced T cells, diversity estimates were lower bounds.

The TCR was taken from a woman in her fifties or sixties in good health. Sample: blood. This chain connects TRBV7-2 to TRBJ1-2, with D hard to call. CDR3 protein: CASSVDSSAYGYTF. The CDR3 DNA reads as TGTGCCAGCAGCGTGGATTCTTCCGCGTATGGCTACACCTTC.